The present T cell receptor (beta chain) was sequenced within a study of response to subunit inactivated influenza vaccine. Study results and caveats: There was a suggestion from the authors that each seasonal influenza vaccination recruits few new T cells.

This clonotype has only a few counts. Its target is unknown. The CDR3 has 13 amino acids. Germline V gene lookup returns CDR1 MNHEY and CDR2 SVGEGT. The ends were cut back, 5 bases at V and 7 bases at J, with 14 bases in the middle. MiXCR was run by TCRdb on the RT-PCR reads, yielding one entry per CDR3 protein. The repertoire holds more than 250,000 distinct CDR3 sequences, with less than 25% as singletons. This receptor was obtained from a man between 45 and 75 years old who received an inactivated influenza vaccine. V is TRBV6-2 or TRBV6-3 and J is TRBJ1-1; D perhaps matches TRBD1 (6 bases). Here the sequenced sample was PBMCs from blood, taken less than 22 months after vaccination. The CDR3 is CASSLTGFNEAFF. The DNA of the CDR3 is TGTGCCAGCAGTCTAACAGGGTTTAATGAAGCTTTCTTT.